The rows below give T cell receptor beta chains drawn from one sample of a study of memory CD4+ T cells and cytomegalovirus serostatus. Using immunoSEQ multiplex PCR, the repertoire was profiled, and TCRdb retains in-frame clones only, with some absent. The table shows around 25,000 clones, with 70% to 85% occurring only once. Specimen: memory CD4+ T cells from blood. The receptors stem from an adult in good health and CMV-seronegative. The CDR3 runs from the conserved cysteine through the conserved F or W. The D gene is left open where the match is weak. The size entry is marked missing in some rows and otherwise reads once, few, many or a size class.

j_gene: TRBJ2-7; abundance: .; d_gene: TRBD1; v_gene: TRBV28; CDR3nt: TGTGCCAGCCGGACAGGGGTAAACTACGAGCAGTACTTC; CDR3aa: CASRTGVNYEQYF
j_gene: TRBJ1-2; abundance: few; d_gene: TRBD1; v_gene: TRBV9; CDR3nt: TGTGCCAGCAGCGTCTCCGGGACAGGGCTTTCCGTGGGTGGCTACACCTTC; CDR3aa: CASSVSGTGLSVGGYTF
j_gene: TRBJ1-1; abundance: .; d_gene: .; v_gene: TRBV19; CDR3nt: TGTGCCAGTAGGAGGGGGGAGATGAACACTGAAGCTTTCTTT; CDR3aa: CASRRGEMNTEAFF
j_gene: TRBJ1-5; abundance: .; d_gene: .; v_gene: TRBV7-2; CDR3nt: TGTGCCAGCAGCTTAAGGGGGTTTCCACAGCCCCAGCATTTT; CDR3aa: CASSLRGFPQPQHF
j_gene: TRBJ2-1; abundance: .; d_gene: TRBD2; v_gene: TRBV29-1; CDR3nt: TGCAGCGTTGTGGGACTAGCGGGGAATTACAATGAGCAGTTCTTC; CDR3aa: CSVVGLAGNYNEQFF
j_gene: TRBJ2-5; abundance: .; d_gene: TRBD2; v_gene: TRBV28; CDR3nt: TGTGCCAGCAGTCCGGTCGCGGGAGGGGGAGAAGAGACCCAGTACTTC; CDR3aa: CASSPVAGGGEETQYF
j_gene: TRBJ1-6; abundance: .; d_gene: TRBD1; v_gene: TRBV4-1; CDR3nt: TGCGCCAGCAGCCTGCGGGTGGGACAGTCGAGTTCACCCCTCCACTTT; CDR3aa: CASSLRVGQSSSPLHF
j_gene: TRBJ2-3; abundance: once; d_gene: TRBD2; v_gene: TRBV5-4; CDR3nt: TGTGCCAGCAGCCCGGGAACTAGCGGGAGGGTCGCAGATACGCAGTATTTT; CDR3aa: CASSPGTSGRVADTQYF
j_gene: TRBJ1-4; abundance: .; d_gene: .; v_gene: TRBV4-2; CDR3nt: TGTGCCAGCAGCCAAGTGACTCCCGGGACGGCAATTAAAAAACTGTTTTTT; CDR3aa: CASSQVTPGTAIKKLFF
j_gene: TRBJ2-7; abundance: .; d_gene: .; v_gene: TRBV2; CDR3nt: TGTGCCAGCAGGGGGGGCAGTAGCACCAGGGGCGAGCAGTACTTC; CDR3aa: CASRGGSSTRGEQYF
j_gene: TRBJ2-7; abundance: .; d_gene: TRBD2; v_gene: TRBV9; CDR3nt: TGTGCCAGCAGCGTAGGTGACGGGGGGGCCTACGAGCAGTACTTC; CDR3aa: CASSVGDGGAYEQYF
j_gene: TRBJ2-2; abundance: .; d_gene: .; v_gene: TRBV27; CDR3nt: TGTGCCAGCAGTTTAAGGTGGAGGGGGCGGGACACCGGGGAGCTGTTTTTT; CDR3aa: CASSLRWRGRDTGELFF
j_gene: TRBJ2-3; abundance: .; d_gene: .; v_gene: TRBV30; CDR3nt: TGTGCCTGGAGTCTAGGCACAGATACGCAGTATTTT; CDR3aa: CAWSLGTDTQYF
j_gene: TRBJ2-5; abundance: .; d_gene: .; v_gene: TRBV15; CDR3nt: TGTGCCACCAGCAGAGGTGGAGGGGGACAAGAGACCCAGTACTTC; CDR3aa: CATSRGGGGQETQYF
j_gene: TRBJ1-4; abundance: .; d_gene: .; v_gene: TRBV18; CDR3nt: TGTGCCAGCTCACCCGACTGGGAGGTTGAAAAACTGTTTTTT; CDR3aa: CASSPDWEVEKLFF
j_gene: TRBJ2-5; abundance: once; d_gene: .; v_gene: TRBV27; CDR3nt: TGTGCCAGCAGTTTTTCAGGGCATATAGGGGAGACCCAGTACTTC; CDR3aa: CASSFSGHIGETQYF
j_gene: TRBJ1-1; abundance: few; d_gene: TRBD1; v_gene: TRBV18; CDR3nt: TGTGCCAGCTCACGTAACCAGGGGCAGGGGGACACTGAAGCTTTCTTT; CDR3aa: CASSRNQGQGDTEAFF
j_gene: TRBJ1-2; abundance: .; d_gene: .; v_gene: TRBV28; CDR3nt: TGTGCCAGCACGGTAGGGACTAACTATGGCTACACCTTC; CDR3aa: CASTVGTNYGYTF
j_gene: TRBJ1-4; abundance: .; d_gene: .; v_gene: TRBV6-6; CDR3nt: TGTGCCAGCGGGGGGGATCGGGAAAAACTGTTTTTT; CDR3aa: CASGGDREKLFF
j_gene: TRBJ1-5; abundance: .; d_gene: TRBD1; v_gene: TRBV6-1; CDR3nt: TGTGCCAGCAGTGAATTGCCAGGGGGCGGTCAGCCCCAGCATTTT; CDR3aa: CASSELPGGGQPQHF
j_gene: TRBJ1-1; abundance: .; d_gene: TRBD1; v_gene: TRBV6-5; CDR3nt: TGTGCCAGCAGTTACCAATACAGGGGGCTCACTGAAGCTTTCTTT; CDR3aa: CASSYQYRGLTEAFF
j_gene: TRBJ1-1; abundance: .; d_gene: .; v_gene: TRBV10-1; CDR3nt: TGCGCCAGCAGTCCAGTGAGACAGACCTATGAAGCTTTCTTT; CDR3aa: CASSPVRQTYEAFF
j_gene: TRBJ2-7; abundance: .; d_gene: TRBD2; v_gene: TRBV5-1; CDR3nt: TGCGCCAGCAGCCGGACTAGCGGGAGTGGGTACGAGCAGTACTTC; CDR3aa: CASSRTSGSGYEQYF
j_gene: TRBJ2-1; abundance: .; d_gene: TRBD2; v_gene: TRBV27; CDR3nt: TGTGCCAGCAGTTTATCGGGAGGACTAGCGGGATCCCGTAATGAGCAGTTCTTC; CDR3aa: CASSLSGGLAGSRNEQFF
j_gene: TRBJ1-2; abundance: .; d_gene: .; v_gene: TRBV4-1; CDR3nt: TGCGCCAGCAGCCAAGAAACCACAGCCATAGTCTATGGCTACACCTTC; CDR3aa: CASSQETTAIVYGYTF
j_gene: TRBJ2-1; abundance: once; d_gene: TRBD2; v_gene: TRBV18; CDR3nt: TGTGCCAGCTCAGACTCCGGGACTAGCGGGGTCAATGAGCAGTTCTTC; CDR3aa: CASSDSGTSGVNEQFF
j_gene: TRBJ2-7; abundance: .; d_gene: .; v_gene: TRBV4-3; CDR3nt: TGCGCCAGCAGCCAAGAGGCGTGGGCCTCCTCCTACGAGCAGTACTTC; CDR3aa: CASSQEAWASSYEQYF
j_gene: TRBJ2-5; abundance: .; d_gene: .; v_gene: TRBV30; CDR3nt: TGTGCCTGGAGTAGGGGGGGGCGTAGTGAGACCCAGTACTTC; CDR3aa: CAWSRGGRSETQYF
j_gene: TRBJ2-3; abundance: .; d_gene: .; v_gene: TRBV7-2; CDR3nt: TGTGCCAGCAGCCCTTTATCAGATACGCAGTATTTT; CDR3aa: CASSPLSDTQYF
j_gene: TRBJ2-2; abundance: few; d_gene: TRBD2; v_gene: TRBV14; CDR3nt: TGTGCCAGCAGCCAGGGCGGGAGGTACACCGGGGAGCTGTTTTTT; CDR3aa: CASSQGGRYTGELFF
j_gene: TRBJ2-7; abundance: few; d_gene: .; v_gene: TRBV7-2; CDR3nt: TGTGCCAGCAGCGCACATCAGGGATTCTACGAGCAGTACTTC; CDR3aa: CASSAHQGFYEQYF
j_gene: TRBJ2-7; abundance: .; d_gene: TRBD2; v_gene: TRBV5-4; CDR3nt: TGTGCCAGCAGCTTGCTAGCGGGAGCATACGAGCAGTACTTC; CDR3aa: CASSLLAGAYEQYF
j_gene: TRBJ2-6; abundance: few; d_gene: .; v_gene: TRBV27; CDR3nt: TGTGCCAGCGGGGAACTCTCTGGGGCCAACGTCCTGACTTTC; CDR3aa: CASGELSGANVLTF
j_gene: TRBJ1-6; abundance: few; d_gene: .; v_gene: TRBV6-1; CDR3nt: TGTGCCAGCAAAGAATCGGGGAGGGGGGAGTCACCCCTCCACTTT; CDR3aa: CASKESGRGESPLHF
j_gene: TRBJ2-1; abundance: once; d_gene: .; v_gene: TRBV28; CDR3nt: TGTGCCACTATCAGTGGAATAGGTTACAACTACAATGAGCAGTTCTTC; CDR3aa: CATISGIGYNYNEQFF
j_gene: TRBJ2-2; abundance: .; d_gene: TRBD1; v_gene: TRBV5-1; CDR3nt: TGCGCCAGCAGCACCCAGGGGGTTTCGGGCGGGGAGCTGTTTTTT; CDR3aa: CASSTQGVSGGELFF
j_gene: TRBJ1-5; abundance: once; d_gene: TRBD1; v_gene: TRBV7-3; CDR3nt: TGTGCCAGCAGCTTAAGGGGGACAGGGGAAGTGCCTGACAATCAGCCCCAGCATTTT; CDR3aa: CASSLRGTGEVPDNQPQHF